These 25 T cell receptor beta chains originate from one sample sequenced in a study of shared clonotypes between healthy human individuals. Here immunoSEQ multiplex PCR was the method, and the copy in TCRdb shows in-frame clones only, minus some. The sample carries about 470,000 clones, about four fifths recorded once. Specimen: PBMCs. Every receptor here comes from a woman aged 40 to 50 in good health. Some clones in this sample may be carry-over from other donors' samples.

The chain joins TRBV5-5 to TRBJ2-3; the match to TRBD1 covers 10 bases. V was clipped by 3 bases and J by 6 bases; unmatched bases: 13. Germline loops: CDR1 SGHKS, CDR2 YYEKEE (reference sequence). This CDR3 spans 17 amino acids. The CDR3 DNA sequence: TGTGCCAGCAGCTCGAACAAGGGACAGGGGAAAGAGGATACGCAGTATTTT. As protein: CASSSNKGQGKEDTQYF.

The CDR3: CASSEPAGATGELFF. For the CDR3, the DNA is TGTGCCAGCAGTGAACCGGCGGGGGCCACCGGGGAGCTGTTTTTT. J is TRBJ2-2 and V is TRBV6-1; possible D gene TRBD2, 7 bases. Trimming shortened V by 2 bases and J by 4 bases, and 11 bases separated the two germline ends. CDR1 and CDR2 from the germline V gene are MNHNS and SASEGT. This CDR3 has 15 amino acids.

This chain uses TRBV2 with TRBJ2-1; TRBD2 matches 10 bases. CDR1 is SNHLY, CDR2 FYNNEI, per germline. V trimming: 4 bases; J trimming: 8 bases; junction bases outside the gene matches: 2. The CDR3 sequence is 13 residues long. CDR3 amino acids: CASSGTSGDEQFF. Here the CDR3 DNA reads TGTGCCAGCAGTGGTACTAGCGGGGATGAGCAGTTCTTC.

The rearrangement links TRBV6-1 to TRBJ2-7; D is perhaps TRBD1 (5 bases). The length of the CDR3 is 14 residues. With 7 bases removed from V and 2 bases from J, the gap between germline ends came to 15 bases. Germline CDR1 reads MNHNS; CDR2 reads SASEGT. CDR3 DNA sequence: TGTGCCAGCAAGTTAAAAGACAGCCCCTACGAGCAGTACTTC. Translation gives CASKLKDSPYEQYF.

The gene calls are TRBV14 and TRBJ2-2; D gene ambiguous. The CDR3 covers 16 residues. Trimming took off 0 bases at V and 6 bases at J, with 14 bases between the two ends. CDR1 and CDR2 from the germline V gene are SGHDN and FVKESK. The CDR3 protein is CASSQEVQMAAGELFF. CDR3 bases: TGTGCCAGCAGCCAAGAGGTACAGATGGCGGCCGGGGAGCTGTTTTTT.

This clone has just a few counts. Since a much larger clone is just one base distant, this may be a read error. The CDR3 does not close with the conserved phenylalanine or tryptophan, likely indicating a read error. V usage is TRBV6-5 and J usage is TRBJ1-2; D gene uncertain. CDR3 size: 15 residues. The ends were cut back, 4 bases at V and 1 base at J, with 13 bases in the middle. Germline V gene sequence: CDR1 MNHEY, CDR2 SVGAGI. This CDR3 reads CASSSRRTNNYGYTL. The CDR3 nucleotides are TGTGCCAGCAGTTCCAGGCGCACAAATAACTATGGCTACACCCTC.

The CDR3 DNA is TGTGCCAGTAGTTTGGGACAGGCCGGGGCCGAGCAGTACTTC. Residues: CASSLGQAGAEQYF. The rearrangement links TRBV19 to TRBJ2-7; the match to TRBD1 covers 8 bases. Germline V CDR1 and CDR2: LNHDA, SQIVND (reference sequence). Trimming removed 5 bases from V and 6 bases from J; junction bases left unmatched: 9. CDR3 length: 14 residues.

The gene calls are TRBV2 and TRBJ2-5, with TRBD2 matching over 7 bases. CDR1 is SNHLY and CDR2 is FYNNEI in the germline V gene. V lost 6 bases to trimming and J lost 7 bases; unmatched junction nucleotides: 5. The CDR3 runs 12 residues. The CDR3: CASRSPGGTQYF. In nucleotides, the CDR3 is TGTGCCAGCAGGAGCCCGGGGGGGACCCAGTACTTC.

In this sample, this clone turned up a few times. The DNA for the CDR3 is TGTGCCAGCAGTTATCTGAGACTAGCGGGAGGTCGCAATGAGCAGTTCTTC. It is translated as CASSYLRLAGGRNEQFF. V gene TRBV28 combines with J gene TRBJ2-1, with TRBD2 identical over 13 bases. J gave up 6 bases and V 4 bases, and 9 bases lay outside the gene matches. Germline CDR1 reads MDHEN; CDR2 reads SYDVKM. This CDR3 is built from 17 residues. Looking up the rest from reference TRBV28 and TRBJ2-1 gives the full variable domain: DVKVTQSSRYLVKRTGEKVFLECVQDMDHENMFWYRQDPGLGLRLIYFSYDVKMKEKGDIPEGYSVSREKKERFSLILESASTNQTSMYLCASSYLRLAGGRNEQFFGPGTRLTVL.

V and J are TRBV13 and TRBJ2-3; no clear D. CDR1 is PRHDT, CDR2 FYEKMQ, per germline (reference sequence). Deletions cut 4 bases from V and 0 bases from J, with 8 bases between. The CDR3 runs 14 residues. The CDR3 DNA reads as TGTGCCAGCAGCTATCCCACTAGCACAGATACGCAGTATTTT. Translated, it gives CASSYPTSTDTQYF.

V gene TRBV6-1 combines with J gene TRBJ1-4; perhaps TRBD1 as D (5 bases). V was cut by 9 bases and J by 6 bases, with 11 bases left in between. The CDR3 runs 12 residues. The V gene's germline CDR1 is MNHNS and CDR2 SASEGT. The CDR3 region has the DNA TGTGCCAGTTGGGGGTTTGATGAAAAACTGTTTTTT. This codes for CASWGFDEKLFF.

V is TRBV7-9 and J is TRBJ2-1, with 8 positions matching TRBD2. Germline V gene lookup returns CDR1 SEHNR and CDR2 FQNEAQ (reference sequence). J lost 3 bases, V lost 4 bases, and 14 bases had no gene match. The CDR3 spans 18 residues. CDR3 residues: CASSSSRPAGVFYNEQFF. For the CDR3, the DNA is TGTGCCAGCAGCTCCAGCCGCCCAGCGGGAGTATTCTACAATGAGCAGTTCTTC.

The chain is built from TRBV6-1 and TRBJ1-1, with D unresolved. The CDR3 contains 12 residues. The V gene lost 6 bases and the J gene lost 11 bases, with 16 bases spanning the gap. Germline-derived CDR1 and CDR2 are MNHNS and SASEGT. CDR3 in amino acids: CASRVTLPGAFF. The CDR3 DNA reads as TGTGCCAGCAGGGTGACCCTACCTGGGGCTTTCTTT.

V and J are TRBV28 and TRBJ2-7; 8 nucleotides align to TRBD2. The CDR3 extends over 18 amino acids. V trimming: 5 bases; J trimming: 0 bases; junction bases outside the gene matches: 15. Germline loops: CDR1 MDHEN, CDR2 SYDVKM. The CDR3 bases are TGTGCCAGCAGTGGCTTAGCGGGAACGGAGTTTGGCTCCTACGAGCAGTACTTC. Its translation is CASSGLAGTEFGSYEQYF. Based on the CDR3 plus reference TRBV28 and TRBJ2-7, the full variable domain is DVKVTQSSRYLVKRTGEKVFLECVQDMDHENMFWYRQDPGLGLRLIYFSYDVKMKEKGDIPEGYSVSREKKERFSLILESASTNQTSMYLCASSGLAGTEFGSYEQYFGPGTRLTVT.

For this clone: This sequence is one base from a far larger clone and is likely a read error. V gene TRBV29-1 combines with J gene TRBJ1-1, with a weak D call TRBD1 (6 bases). This CDR3 region has 13 residues. V shed 5 bases and J shed 8 bases, with 18 bases lying between them. Per the germline V gene, CDR1 is SQVTM and CDR2 is ANQGSEA. Written as DNA, the CDR3 is TGCAGCGTTAGCGAACAGGGAGTCGGCGAAGCTTTCTTT. Its translation: CSVSEQGVGEAFF.

This clone appeared once. The J gene is TRBJ2-1, the V gene TRBV5-1, with D perhaps matching TRBD2 (6 bases). Trimming took 0 bases from V and 1 from J, leaving 8 bases between them. CDR1 SGHRS and CDR2 YFSETQ come from the germline V gene. CDR3 size: 15 residues. For the CDR3, the DNA is TGCGCCAGCAGCTTGGATGGGACTTCCTACAATGAGCAGTTCTTC. Translation gives CASSLDGTSYNEQFF.

This rearrangement joins TRBV5-4 to TRBJ2-1; D call uncertain. CDR1 SGHNT and CDR2 YYREEE come from the germline V gene (reference sequence). The V gene lost 1 base and the J gene lost 2 bases, with 4 bases spanning the gap. The CDR3 sequence is 13 residues long. The CDR3 sequence is CASSLLTYNEQFF. DNA for the CDR3: TGTGCCAGCAGCTTGTTGACCTACAATGAGCAGTTCTTC.

J is TRBJ2-7 and V is TRBV27, with D possibly matching TRBD1 (6 bases). The CDR3 is made up of 14 amino acids. V was clipped by 5 bases and J by 0 bases, with 11 bases between them. Germline V gene sequence: CDR1 MNHEY, CDR2 SMNVEV (reference sequence). DNA of the CDR3: TGTGCCAGCAGTAAACAGGGCTACTCCTACGAGCAGTACTTC. Its translation is CASSKQGYSYEQYF.

This chain connects TRBV30 to TRBJ1-2; no reliable D call. This CDR3 is built from 11 residues. Germline V gives CDR1 GTSNPN, CDR2 SVGIG (reference sequence). V was clipped by 1 base and J by 8 bases, with 8 bases between them. The CDR3 loop is CAWSATGGYTF. CDR3 sequence (DNA): TGTGCCTGGAGTGCAACGGGAGGCTACACCTTC.

There are a few counts of this clone. The V gene is TRBV18, the J gene TRBJ2-2; 9 bases align to TRBD1. This CDR3 is 18 amino acids long. Germline-derived CDR1 and CDR2 are KGHSH and LQKENI. J lost 2 bases, V lost 3 bases, and 10 bases had no gene match. CDR3: CASSPDRGPAANTGELFF. The CDR3 bases are TGTGCCAGCTCACCGGACAGGGGACCAGCGGCCAACACCGGGGAGCTGTTTTTT. The full variable domain, rest sourced from reference TRBV18 and TRBJ2-2, is NAGVMQNPRHLVRRRGQEARLRCSPMKGHSHVYWYRQLPEEGLKFMVYLQKENIIDESGMPKERFSAEFPKEGPSILRIQQVVRGDSAAYFCASSPDRGPAANTGELFFGEGSRLTVL.

V usage is TRBV7-2 and J usage is TRBJ1-2; no reliable D call. V shed 3 bases and J shed 3 bases, with 5 bases lying between them. Per germline, CDR1 SGHTA and CDR2 FQGNSA. This CDR3 comprises 12 residues. The CDR3 region has the DNA TGTGCCAGCAGCTTGGGTCACTATGGCTACACCTTC. Translating it yields CASSLGHYGYTF.

This clone was found a few times. The chain links TRBV28 to TRBJ2-7; 7 bases agree with TRBD2. CDR3 length equals 14 residues. In germline, CDR1 is MDHEN, CDR2 SYDVKM. V lost 3 bases and J lost 4; bases outside the gene matches: 6. The CDR3 region has the DNA TGTGCCAGCAGTTTGGGGGGGACCTTATACGAGCAGTACTTC. Translating gives CASSLGGTLYEQYF. The variable domain in full, completed from reference TRBV28 and TRBJ2-7, reads DVKVTQSSRYLVKRTGEKVFLECVQDMDHENMFWYRQDPGLGLRLIYFSYDVKMKEKGDIPEGYSVSREKKERFSLILESASTNQTSMYLCASSLGGTLYEQYFGPGTRLTVT.

CDR3 in DNA: TGTGCCAGTCACCCTAGCGGGCTATACAATGAGCAGTTCTTC. It is translated as CASHPSGLYNEQFF. This sequence joins TRBV19 and TRBJ2-1; 8 bases fit TRBD2. The CDR3 contains 14 residues. V gave up 8 bases and J gave up 4 bases; unmatched junction bases: 7. Germline assignment: CDR1 LNHDA and CDR2 SQIVND (reference sequence).

V usage is TRBV7-9 and J usage is TRBJ2-1; D ambiguous. V lost 5 bases and J lost 12, with 20 bases in between. CDR3 size: 14 residues. Germline CDR1 SEHNR, CDR2 FQNEAQ (reference sequence). Here the CDR3 reads CASSLPWTQSGQFF. CDR3 sequence (DNA): TGTGCCAGCAGCCTCCCGTGGACGCAATCTGGGCAGTTCTTC.

The chain carries TRBV7-6 and TRBJ2-5; 7 bases are a match to TRBD2. The CDR3 spans 14 residues. The V segment lost 5 bases and the J segment 2 bases; nucleotides outside the gene matches: 5. Germline V gives CDR1 SGHVS, CDR2 FNYEAQ. The CDR3 DNA follows: TGTGCCAGCAGCGAAGGGACTACGCAAGAGACCCAGTACTTC. Its translation: CASSEGTTQETQYF. Together with reference TRBV7-6 and TRBJ2-5, the CDR3 gives the full variable domain: GAGVSQSPRYKVTKRGQDVALRCDPISGHVSLYWYRQALGQGPEFLTYFNYEAQQDKSGLPNDRFSAERPEGSISTLTIQRTEQRDSAMYRCASSEGTTQETQYFGPGTRLLVL.